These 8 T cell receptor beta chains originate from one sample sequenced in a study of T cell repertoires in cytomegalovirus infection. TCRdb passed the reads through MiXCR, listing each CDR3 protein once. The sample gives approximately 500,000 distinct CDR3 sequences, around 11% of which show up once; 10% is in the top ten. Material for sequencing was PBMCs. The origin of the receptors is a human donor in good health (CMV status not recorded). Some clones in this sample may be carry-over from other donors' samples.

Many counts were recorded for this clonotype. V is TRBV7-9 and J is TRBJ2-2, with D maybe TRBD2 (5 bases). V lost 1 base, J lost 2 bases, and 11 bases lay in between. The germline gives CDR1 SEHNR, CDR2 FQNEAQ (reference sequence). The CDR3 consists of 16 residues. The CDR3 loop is CASSLVVTTNTGELFF. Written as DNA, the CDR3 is TGTGCCAGCAGCTTAGTCGTGACTACTAACACCGGGGAGCTGTTTTTT.

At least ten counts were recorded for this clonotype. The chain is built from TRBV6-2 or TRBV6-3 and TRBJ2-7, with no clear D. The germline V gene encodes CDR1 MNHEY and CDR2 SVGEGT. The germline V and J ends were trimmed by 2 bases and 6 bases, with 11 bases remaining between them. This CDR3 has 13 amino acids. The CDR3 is CASSYGLALEQYF. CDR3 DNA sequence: TGTGCCAGCAGTTACGGATTAGCTCTCGAGCAGTACTTC.

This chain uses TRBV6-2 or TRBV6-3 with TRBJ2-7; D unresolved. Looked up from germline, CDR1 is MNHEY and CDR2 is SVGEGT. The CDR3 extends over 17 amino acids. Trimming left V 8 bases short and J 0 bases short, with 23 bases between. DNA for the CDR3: TGTGCCAGCTTACCGGAGTTGGTGCTTACGATCTCCTACGAGCAGTACTTC. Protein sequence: CASLPELVLTISYEQYF.

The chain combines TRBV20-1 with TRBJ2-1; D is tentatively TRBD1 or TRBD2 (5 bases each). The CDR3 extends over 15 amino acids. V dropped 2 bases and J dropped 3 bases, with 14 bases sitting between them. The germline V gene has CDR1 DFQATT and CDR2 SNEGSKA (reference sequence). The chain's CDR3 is CSARSSRGNYNEQFF. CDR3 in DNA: TGCAGTGCTAGAAGTTCCCGGGGCAACTACAATGAGCAGTTCTTC.

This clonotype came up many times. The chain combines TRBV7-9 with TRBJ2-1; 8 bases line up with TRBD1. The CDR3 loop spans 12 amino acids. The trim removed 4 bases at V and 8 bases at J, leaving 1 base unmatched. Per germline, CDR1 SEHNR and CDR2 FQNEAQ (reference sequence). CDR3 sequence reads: CASSSTGDEQFF. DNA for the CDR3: TGTGCCAGCAGCTCGACAGGGGATGAGCAGTTCTTC.

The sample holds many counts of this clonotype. CDR3 sequence (DNA): TGTGCCAGCACGTCTCGACGGGGTGAGCAGTTCTTC. Amino acids: CASTSRRGEQFF. V is TRBV6-8 and J is TRBJ2-1; tentative D call: TRBD2 (5 bases). Germline V CDR1 and CDR2: MNHGY, SAAAGT. This CDR3 comprises 12 residues. V was shortened by 7 bases and J by 9 bases, with 13 bases between the two germline ends.

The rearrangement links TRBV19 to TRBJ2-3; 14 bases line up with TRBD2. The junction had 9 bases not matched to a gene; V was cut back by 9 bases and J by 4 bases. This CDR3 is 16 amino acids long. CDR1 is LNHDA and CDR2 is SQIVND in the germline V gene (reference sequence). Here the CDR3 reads CASGLAGGRGPDTQYF. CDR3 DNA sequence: TGTGCCAGCGGACTAGCGGGAGGCCGGGGTCCAGATACGCAGTATTTT.

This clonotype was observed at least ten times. The CDR3 is CASSPNGGREKLFF. The CDR3 DNA sequence: TGTGCCAGCAGCCCAAACGGGGGCCGGGAAAAACTGTTTTTT. This chain links TRBV27 with TRBJ1-4; a weak D match, TRBD1 (6 bases). This CDR3 has 14 amino acids. From germline, CDR1 is MNHEY and CDR2 SMNVEV (reference sequence). V gave up 6 bases and J gave up 8 bases, with 16 bases separating them.